The 27 T cell receptor beta chains in this list originate from one sample, sequenced in a study of cytomegalovirus exposure and HLA in healthy donors. Primers: 60 Vbeta forward and 13 Jbeta reverse. TCRdb keeps only in-frame clones here, not all; method: immunoSEQ multiplex PCR. The sample carries 150,000 to 200,000 clones, 77% recorded once. The specimen was PBMCs. These receptors were taken from a woman aged 55-69 years in good health and CMV-seropositive.

V usage is TRBV7-9 and J usage is TRBJ1-1; D is unresolved. Trimming stripped 0 bases from V and 4 bases from J, with 9 bases between. Germline CDR1 and CDR2: SEHNR and FQNEAQ (reference sequence). CDR3 size: 14 residues. This CDR3 reads CASSLARGPTEAFF. DNA for the CDR3: TGTGCCAGCAGCTTAGCGCGGGGTCCCACTGAAGCTTTCTTT.

This sequence joins TRBV18 and TRBJ2-7; 9 bases line up with TRBD1. J was trimmed by 0 bases and V by 6 bases; bases with no gene match: 9. Per the germline V gene, CDR1 is KGHSH and CDR2 is LQKENI. The length of the CDR3 is 16 residues. The CDR3 reads CASSDDRGTHSYEQYF. The CDR3 DNA is TGTGCCAGCTCGGACGACAGGGGGACCCACTCCTACGAGCAGTACTTC.

The rearrangement links TRBV30 to TRBJ2-2; D is perhaps TRBD2 (5 bases). Germline CDR1 reads GTSNPN; CDR2 reads SVGIG (reference sequence). The CDR3 sequence is 17 residues long. The ends were cut back, 2 bases at V and 0 bases at J, with 16 bases in the middle. DNA for the CDR3: TGTGCCTGGAGTACGGGGATTGGTCCGGCGAACACCGGGGAGCTGTTTTTT. Amino acids: CAWSTGIGPANTGELFF.

With respect to this clone: Other DNA sequences in the sample encode the same CDR3. The rearrangement joins TRBV18 to TRBJ1-5, with D unclear. Trimming removed 3 bases from V and 4 bases from J, with 7 bases in between. Germline V CDR1 and CDR2: KGHSH, LQKENI. The CDR3 is 13 amino acids. Here the CDR3 DNA reads TGTGCCAGCTCACCGGCAGGTAATCAGCCCCAGCATTTT. It translates to CASSPAGNQPQHF.

This clone has a handful of counts. V is TRBV5-1 and J is TRBJ2-5; the match to TRBD2 covers 9 bases. Germline CDR1 reads SGHRS; CDR2 reads YFSETQ. The length of the CDR3 is 15 residues. Losses at the gene ends were 3 bases for V and 3 bases for J; bases not matched to a gene: 6. CDR3 bases: TGCGCCAGCAGCTCAGCGACTAGCGGTAAAGAGACCCAGTACTTC. Encoded protein: CASSSATSGKETQYF.

The chain carries TRBV30 and TRBJ1-1; TRBD1 might be the D (6 bases). The CDR3 covers 13 residues. V lost 1 base, J lost 11 bases, and 17 bases lay in between. Germline CDR1 and CDR2: GTSNPN and SVGIG (reference sequence). CDR3 nucleotide sequence: TGTGCCTGGAGTGCCCACCAGGGGATGGGTGCTTTCTTT. It encodes CAWSAHQGMGAFF.

The V gene is TRBV30, the J gene TRBJ2-7; TRBD2 matches at 10 bases. Trimming at V came to 2 bases and at J to 3 bases, leaving 4 bases not matched to a gene. The CDR3 consists of 14 residues. Germline V gives CDR1 GTSNPN, CDR2 SVGIG (reference sequence). The DNA for the CDR3 is TGTGCCTGGAGTATTTCTAGCGGGAGCTACGAGCAGTACTTC. Its translation is CAWSISSGSYEQYF.

A few counts support this clone. The chain employs TRBV30 and TRBJ2-3; TRBD1 matches at 11 bases. This CDR3 has 15 amino acids. CDR1 is GTSNPN, CDR2 SVGIG, per germline (reference sequence). Trimming removed 2 bases from V and 4 bases from J; junction bases left unmatched: 5. The CDR3 sequence is CAWSTKGQGADTQYF. The CDR3 DNA reads as TGTGCCTGGAGTACTAAGGGACAGGGGGCAGATACGCAGTATTTT.

This sequence joins TRBV27 and TRBJ1-2; no clear D gene. This CDR3 has 15 residues. The germline V gene encodes CDR1 MNHEY and CDR2 SMNVEV (reference sequence). V was cut by 1 base and J by 2 bases, with 11 bases left in between. As DNA, the CDR3 is TGTGCCAGCAGTTTATACGGGGTCGGAAACTATGGCTACACCTTC. This gives the protein CASSLYGVGNYGYTF.

The CDR3 nucleotides are TGTGCCACCAGCGGATCATTGAGGGGGCTGCAGTACGGCTACACCTTC. It codes for CATSGSLRGLQYGYTF. The J gene is TRBJ1-2, the V gene TRBV15; 7 bases agree with TRBD1. CDR3 length: 16 residues. Looked up from germline, CDR1 is LNHNV and CDR2 is YYDKDF (reference sequence). J was trimmed by 8 bases and V by 5 bases; bases with no gene match: 17.

V is TRBV28 and J is TRBJ1-5; D gene ambiguous. The CDR3 is 13 amino acids. The germline CDR1 and CDR2 sequences are MDHEN and SYDVKM. Deletions cut 7 bases from V and 7 bases from J, with 14 bases between. The CDR3 sequence is CASTTQLEQPQHF. CDR3 coding DNA: TGTGCCAGCACCACTCAGTTGGAGCAGCCCCAGCATTTT. Based on the CDR3 plus reference TRBV28 and TRBJ1-5, the full variable domain is DVKVTQSSRYLVKRTGEKVFLECVQDMDHENMFWYRQDPGLGLRLIYFSYDVKMKEKGDIPEGYSVSREKKERFSLILESASTNQTSMYLCASTTQLEQPQHFGDGTRLSIL.

In this sample, this clone turned up once. This chain links TRBV5-4 with TRBJ2-7; 9 bases are a match to TRBD1. The V segment lost 0 bases and the J segment 4 bases; nucleotides outside the gene matches: 2. The CDR3 is 14 residues long. CDR1 SGHNT and CDR2 YYREEE come from the germline V gene (reference sequence). The CDR3 loop is CASSLGDRAYEQYF. The DNA of the CDR3 is TGTGCCAGCAGCTTGGGGGACAGGGCGTACGAGCAGTACTTC.

This chain joins TRBV7-2 and TRBJ1-1; D may be TRBD1 (5 bases). Germline lookup yields CDR1 SGHTA and CDR2 FQGNSA. The CDR3 is 13 residues long. The V end was cut by 5 bases, the J end by 6 bases, with 13 bases between. The CDR3 region has the DNA TGTGCCAGCAGCCAACAGGTAGGGGCTGAAGCTTTCTTT. This gives the protein CASSQQVGAEAFF.

This chain uses TRBV21-1 with TRBJ1-2; the table's D gene call, TRBD1, was not cross checked with the DNA. TRBV21-1 is recorded as a pseudogene. There are 17 residues in the CDR3. CDR3 residues: CASSKFSTGGFLGGYTF. CDR3 nucleotide sequence: TGTGCCAGCAGCAAATTTTCAACAGGCGGCTTCTTAGGCGGCTACACCTTC.

The CDR3 spells CAINPGQANTGELFF. Written as DNA, the CDR3 is TGTGCCATCAACCCGGGACAGGCTAACACCGGGGAGCTGTTTTTT. The rearrangement uses TRBV6-1 and TRBJ2-2; 8 bases align to TRBD1. Trimming at V came to 10 bases and at J to 2 bases, leaving 9 bases not matched to a gene. The germline CDR1 and CDR2 sequences are MNHNS and SASEGT. This CDR3 is built from 15 residues.

This sequence joins TRBV7-3 and TRBJ2-5; 7 nucleotides match TRBD2. The junction had 10 bases not matched to a gene; V was cut back by 4 bases and J by 5 bases. The CDR3 consists of 15 residues. The germline V gene encodes CDR1 SGHTA and CDR2 FQGTGA. For the CDR3, the DNA is TGTGCCAGCAGCTCCAGTGCGGGAGTGGCCGAGACCCAGTACTTC. Its protein product is CASSSSAGVAETQYF.

The J gene is TRBJ1-6, the V gene TRBV28, with no clear D. The V gene lost 4 bases and the J gene lost 0 bases, with 4 bases spanning the gap. The CDR3 is made up of 14 amino acids. The V gene's germline CDR1 is MDHEN and CDR2 SYDVKM. CDR3 in DNA: TGTGCCAGCAGTTCGAGCTCCTATAATTCACCCCTCCACTTT. Protein product: CASSSSSYNSPLHF.

V and J are TRBV11-3 and TRBJ1-1, with D unclear. Trimming took 3 bases from V and 1 from J, leaving 6 bases between them. Germline values: CDR1 SGHNT, CDR2 YENEEA. The CDR3 runs 13 residues. In DNA, the CDR3 is TGTGCCAGCAGCTTGGAGGAGAACACTGAAGCTTTCTTT. Translation: CASSLEENTEAFF.

The chain employs TRBV2 and TRBJ2-2, with D uncertain. Germline V gene data show CDR1 as SNHLY and CDR2 as FYNNEI. This CDR3 is built from 12 residues. With 7 bases removed from V and 5 bases from J, the gap between germline ends came to 8 bases. The CDR3 loop is CASTNQTGELFF. The CDR3 DNA reads as TGTGCCAGCACCAACCAGACCGGGGAGCTGTTTTTT.

CDR3 sequence (DNA): TGTGCCAGCAGCTCAGACGGGAGACATGGCATGCGACACAATGAGCAGTTCTTC. This encodes CASSSDGRHGMRHNEQFF. The chain employs TRBV7-3 and TRBJ2-1, with a possible D match to TRBD2 (6 bases). The CDR3 extends over 18 amino acids. Germline CDR1 and CDR2: SGHTA and FQGTGA. Between the trimmed V and J ends, which lost 4 bases and 5 bases, there was a span of 24 bases. Full variable domain (rest looked up from reference TRBV7-3 and TRBJ2-1): GAGVSQTPSNKVTEKGKYVELRCDPISGHTALYWYRQSLGQGPEFLIYFQGTGAADDSGLPNDRFFAVRPEGSVSTLKIQRTERGDSAVYLCASSSDGRHGMRHNEQFFGPGTRLTVL.

This rearrangement joins TRBV6-5 to TRBJ1-1; perhaps TRBD1 as D (5 bases). V was cut by 2 bases and J by 4 bases, with 8 bases left in between. Germline CDR1 and CDR2: MNHEY and SVGAGI. The CDR3 covers 13 residues. This CDR3 is CASSYGQGTEAFF. CDR3 DNA: TGTGCCAGCAGTTACGGCCAGGGCACTGAAGCTTTCTTT.

The rearrangement links TRBV28 to TRBJ1-2, with D perhaps TRBD1 (5 bases). The germline CDR1 and CDR2 sequences are MDHEN and SYDVKM. Trimming removed 8 bases at V and 3 bases at J, with 13 bases between. The CDR3 contains 13 residues. The CDR3 DNA sequence: TGTGCCAGCCAAACGGGGGTTCACTATGGCTACACCTTC. It translates to CASQTGVHYGYTF.

The V and J genes are TRBV30 and TRBJ2-2; tentative D call: TRBD2 (5 bases). This CDR3 region has 14 residues. Per the germline V gene, CDR1 is GTSNPN and CDR2 is SVGIG (reference sequence). V gave up 6 bases and J gave up 1 base, with 12 bases separating them. The CDR3 DNA follows: TGTGCCTGTCCAAGGGAGTTGAACACCGGGGAGCTGTTTTTT. Translation: CACPRELNTGELFF.

The chain has TRBV5-1 and TRBJ2-1, with a possible D match to TRBD2 (6 bases). Germline assignment: CDR1 SGHRS and CDR2 YFSETQ. This CDR3 spans 19 amino acids. V lost 0 bases, J lost 3 bases, and 22 bases lay in between. In DNA form, the CDR3 reads TGCGCCAGCAGCTTGGGGCCGGCAGGGCTGGTCGGGGGCTACAATGAGCAGTTCTTC. Its protein is CASSLGPAGLVGGYNEQFF.

The chain employs TRBV18 and TRBJ1-2, with D perhaps TRBD1 (6 bases). From germline, CDR1 is KGHSH and CDR2 LQKENI. V lost 5 bases and J 1 base, leaving 17 bases between the germline ends. This CDR3 has 16 amino acids. CDR3 coding DNA: TGTGCCAGCTCATCAGTCGGACAGAGTCTTAACTATGGCTACACCTTC. Protein: CASSSVGQSLNYGYTF.

This CDR3 reads CAWGFTSGTDTQYF. The CDR3 DNA is TGTGCCTGGGGTTTCACTAGCGGCACAGATACGCAGTATTTT. The chain is built from TRBV30 and TRBJ2-3; 7 nucleotides align to TRBD2. The CDR3 covers 14 residues. The germline V gene encodes CDR1 GTSNPN and CDR2 SVGIG (reference sequence). Trimming cost V 5 bases and J 1 base; bases outside gene matches: 6. The full variable domain, its missing parts supplied by reference TRBV30 and TRBJ2-3, is SQTIHQWPATLVQPVGSPLSLECTVEGTSNPNLYWYRQAAGRGLQLLFYSVGIGQISSEVPQNLSASRPQDRQFILSSKKLLLSDSGFYLCAWGFTSGTDTQYFGPGTRLTVL.

The gene calls are TRBV19 and TRBJ1-5, with D perhaps TRBD1 (6 bases). Germline V lookup: CDR1 LNHDA, CDR2 SQIVND (reference sequence). This CDR3 is built from 15 residues. Trimming cost V 0 bases and J 6 bases, with 12 bases left between them. CDR3 nucleotides: TGTGCCAGTAGTATAGATGGGGGCAGGGGTCAGCCCCAGCATTTT. Protein product: CASSIDGGRGQPQHF.